This entry is about one T cell receptor beta chain. Its cognate antigen has yet to be identified. The cohort was made up of roughly 670 healthy bone marrow donors. At the time of sampling, all cohort members were nominally healthy, though unrecorded immune exposures were likely present. The donor was CMV seronegative and belonged to the group of around 350 seronegative cohort members. Each donor provided a peripheral blood sample, and peripheral blood mononuclear cells were used for TCR beta sequencing. The Qiagen DNeasy Blood Extraction Kit was used to extract genomic DNA from the blood cell samples. V gives up 1 base and J gives up 0 bases, and the segment between their germline ends measures 10 bases. Reading from cysteine to phenylalanine, the CDR3 counts 15 amino acids. Solely the CDR3 DNA is kept, with 45 bases framed from the first base. CDR1 and CDR2, looked up from the germline V gene, are SGHDT and YYEEEE.

The method behind the library was the immunoSEQ multiplex PCR assay. A mixture of 60 forward primers for TCR Vbeta segments and 13 reverse primers for TCR Jbeta segments was used in the multiplex PCR. Amplification of the CDR3 region of rearranged TCR beta genes was performed with a multiplex PCR assay on genomic DNA. The Illumina HiSeq System was used to sequence the amplified TCR beta libraries as 87-base-pair reads. As for the authors' bioinformatics: In a later analysis, 80 million or so unique TCR beta chains were counted across the 500 to 700 repertoires, and roughly 9.9 million of these chains were shared by at least two donors. Raw reads were error-corrected and collapsed into unique sequences with a nearest-neighbor algorithm that merged closely related sequences to remove PCR and sequencing errors. Alignment of CDR3 sequences to IMGT reference sequences was used to assign V, D and J gene segments. For a sequence to be retained, a match of at least six nucleotides to both a V gene segment and a J gene segment was required. A rearrangement counted as productive if the CDR3 had no stop codons and remained in frame with V and J, and every other rearrangement counted as non-productive. Following IMGT convention, CDR3 was defined as the stretch from the second conserved V-encoded cysteine to the conserved J-encoded phenylalanine. The earlier analysis of a few hundred of the donors excluded sequences that lacked an unambiguous match to a single V gene segment. In an earlier analysis of more than 500 of the donors, a V segment was called functional when productive rearrangements were above 56.7%, and segregating when the standard deviation between donors exceeded 5%. To diagnose cytomegalovirus status from the catalog of TCR beta chain sequences, a statistical classification framework was built. In a later analysis, V and J genes were assigned by comparing TCR nucleotide sequences against IMGT/GENE-DB human TR gene sequences. A later analysis assigned CDR3 sequences and most-parsimonious VDJ recombination scenarios with the TCRdist pipeline. In a later analysis, each TCR beta chain was defined by its CDR3 amino acid sequence together with its V-gene family, and reads lacking a unique V-gene family were excluded. As a way to deal with suspected cross-contamination and a sequencing artifact, a later analysis dropped 450 to 600 nucleotide sequences that were highly shared and had low generation probability. In a later analysis, a clonal expansion index was calculated for each public chain from normalized within-repertoire ranks of inferred template counts. In a later analysis, generation probabilities were computed with a VDJ recombination model fitted to out-of-frame rearrangements, and the resulting probabilities were checked against IGoR. In a later analysis, hypergeometric tests were used to score TCR-TCR, TCR-HLA and TCR-CMV co-occurrence, with a repertoire-size bias correction applied to TCR pairs. In a later analysis, false discovery rates were estimated by permuting HLA or CMV assignments 20 times. A later analysis grouped co-occurring TCRs with DBSCAN, adding TCRdist sequence similarity when clustering within HLA-allele-positive subsets. For co-occurrence clustering, repertoires with fewer than 30,000 or more than 120,000 public chains were excluded, along with a handful of repertoires with anomalous nucleotide sharing. This immuneACCESS table, as held by TCRdb, lists in-frame sequences with V and J called but not all clones. Of the missing ones, under half trace to an unresolved V gene in checked studies; the others have no known cause. Clonal size and the V and J genes are those of that table, whereas D and trimming came from the DNA. This sample's table has entries for 130,000 to 150,000 clones. The top ten clones comprise 0.9% to 1% of the sample.

This sample is part of a study of cytomegalovirus exposure and HLA in healthy donors (dated by TCRdb to the late 2010s). For the wider study: According to an earlier analysis of 587 of the donors, about 179 million T cells yielded roughly 110 million unique TCR beta sequences and 276 Gb of sequence data. An early release covering 550 to 700 HLA-typed donors comprised 300 to 350 gigabases of sequencing data and about 90 million unique TCR sequences. Of the roughly 420 genotyped donors, 81% were placed in the genetic ancestry cluster associated with self-reported Caucasian donors. The aim of the study was to test whether cataloging public T cell receptors could identify signatures of past pathogen exposure. The T cell repertoires of about 700 subjects were profiled by immunosequencing and related to cytomegalovirus serostatus. In addition to the first cohort of roughly 670 subjects, a separate validation cohort of about 120 different subjects was used. High-throughput TCR immunosequencing, statistical association of individual TCRs with disease status, and machine learning were combined to predict cytomegalovirus infection status. A later analysis re-examined previously published TCR beta repertoires from around 670 donors and added high-resolution HLA genotyping to investigate patterns of TCR occurrence. Rather than drawing on any new phenotypic data, the later analysis identified candidate immune exposures from TCR beta sequences and the way those sequences occurred across donors. To decide whether each TCR beta V gene segment behaved as functional or pseudogenic, an earlier analysis of nearly 600 of the donors relied on high-throughput TCR beta sequencing. Donor age, sex, ethnicity and CMV serostatus were collected together with the repertoire data. In a later genetic analysis, genome-wide SNP genotypes for 398 of the 666 donors were used, and that subset was treated as a discovery cohort. Every repertoire in the discovery cohort had been generated on one and the same sequencing platform. Class I and class II HLA loci were covered by the typing at four-digit resolution. Typing coverage varied by locus: roughly 620-640 donors for A, B, C, DRB1 and DQB1; approximately 500 for DQA1; over 600 for DPA1; under 490 for DPB1. Five DR-DQ haplotypes were handled as single units for association and clustering because linkage in the cohort was strong. Across roughly 420 genotyped donors of the cohort, an average of about 240,000 unique TCR beta nucleotide sequences per donor were sequenced, and roughly 20% of those sequences were non-productive.

The full study reports these points: While some public TCRs were present in many individuals, most TCR sequences turned up only very rarely across donors. According to a later analysis, TCR association rates differed among HLA loci, with DRB1 alleles showing the most associated TCRs and HLA-C alleles showing the fewest. When HLA alleles, especially DR and DQ, strongly co-occurred, TCR associations were difficult to assign to individual alleles. Because counts were too low, roughly 16 rarely observed V segments, including chromosome 9 orphons, were excluded from the earlier analysis of around 590 of the donors. An association between a missense DCLRE1C variant and V-gene and J-gene trimming of TCR beta chains was found in a later genetic analysis and replicated in an independent cohort. Roughly uniform sequencing depth across donors was assumed in presence/absence analyses, although this assumption may not hold. Specific HLA alleles were associated with 15,000 to 20,000 TCR beta sequences at a false discovery rate of 0.05 in a later analysis. In vitro tests confirmed that a few of the cytomegalovirus-associated TCR beta chains recognize cytomegalovirus antigens. Compared with the approximately 710-donor mean, donors in an Asian-associated ancestry cluster had fewer N-insertions in productive TCRs, according to a later genetic analysis. The study gave a list of more than 150 TCR beta chains associated with cytomegalovirus. The authors suggested that the approach could potentially be extended to other disease states and immunological phenotypes. Because the 87-base-pair reads could not distinguish some IMGT-functional V segments, including TRBV6-2 and TRBV6-3, those segments were excluded. According to a later analysis, most CMV-associated TCR beta chains appeared to be HLA-restricted, and the HLA associations seemed to be driven largely by CMV exposure. A further reported finding was that TCR beta sequences accurately predicted the HLA-A and HLA-B alleles for most subjects in the first cohort. CMV serostatus was the only immune exposure information available for the cohort. In a later analysis, several top co-occurrence clusters were reported to appear linked to parvovirus B19, influenza, CMV and Epstein-Barr virus. A later analysis found that HLA-associated TCR beta chains were more clonally expanded and had lower generation probabilities than equally common non-associated chains. Cytomegalovirus status was reported to be diagnosed by the classifier with high specificity and sensitivity in both the original and validation cohorts. Because some donors lacked HLA typing at each locus, the association tests relied only on the typed subset. A cluster of highly shared sequence variants was judged likely to represent a technical artifact of the sequencing pipeline. Broadly in line with IMGT annotations, most TCR beta V segments showed up in productive rearrangements about 90% or about 30% of the time in an earlier analysis of under 700 of the donors. Correlated functional status among segregating V segments might reflect linkage disequilibrium, but an unknown experimental factor could not be ruled out. Only TCR beta chains were sequenced in this cohort, and the absence of alpha or paired-chain data limited detectable features.

The receptor was derived from a male donor in good health and CMV-seronegative. Recombination joined TRBV5-6 with TRBJ1-2, with a tentative D gene TRBD1 over 5 matching bases. The sample taken for sequencing was PBMCs. The nucleotide sequence reads as follows: TGTGCCAGCAGCTTGTCGGGGGTTACTAACTATGGCTACACCTTC. The translation is CASSLSGVTNYGYTF.